This T cell receptor beta chain was profiled in a study of vaccination and CD4 T cells after COVID-19. The study, taken as a whole, reports: Apart from involving relatively few convalescent patients, the work omitted early post-infection timepoints.

Points on this clonotype: Antigen unknown. The junction differs from germline at one of its ends, possibly a read error.

Oncomine TCR Beta short-read sequencing was applied to DNA from cultured CD4+ T cells. One entry per CDR3 protein, called by TCRdb with MiXCR from the PCR reads. The repertoire holds almost 25,000 distinct CDR3 sequences, approximately 56% seen once, with 7.8% in the top ten. The treatment here: 10-day PBMC culture with coronavirus spike peptide pools or control peptides (ViraFEST assay). ViraFEST sequenced TCRs after peptide-pool expansion of antigen-specific T cells. CDR1 DFQATT and CDR2 SNEGSKA come from the germline V gene (reference sequence). This CDR3 contains 10 residues. This chain uses TRBV20-1 with TRBJ2-4, with D hard to call. Sequenced material: CD4+ T cells from blood, cultured in vitro. The TCR originated in a human donor who had recovered from COVID-19. CDR3 sequence reads: CSASPDRPDF. The CDR3 DNA is TGCAGTGCTAGCCCCGATCGTCCTGACTTC.